The 13 T cell receptor beta chains given below trace back to one sample, sequenced in a study of blood T cells in healthy people across ages. Primers used in a second PCR of about 7 to 12 cycles were a sample-barcoded 5' primer and a J-beta primer mix. TCRdb re-called the 5' RACE reads through MiXCR, storing one row per CDR3 protein. The repertoire includes fewer than 800,000 distinct CDR3 sequences, approximately 50% of them detected once, and about a third sits in the top ten. Sequencing was carried out using blood. The receptors were sampled from a woman between 55 and 75 years old in good health.

This sequence joins TRBV5-6 and TRBJ2-5; maybe TRBD2 (7 bases). The V end lost 0 bases, the J end lost 1 base, and 13 bases lay between the germline ends. The CDR3 contains 16 residues. Germline lookup yields CDR1 SGHDT and CDR2 YYEEEE. CDR3 sequence reads: CASSLVGGGLQETQYF. CDR3 sequence (DNA): TGTGCCAGCAGCTTGGTAGGGGGAGGGCTCCAAGAGACCCAGTACTTC.

This clonotype was seen a few times. The genes are TRBV5-1 and TRBJ1-5; TRBD1 matches 7 bases. Germline values: CDR1 SGHRS, CDR2 YFSETQ. The CDR3 totals 14 residues. Trimming removed 3 bases from V and 6 bases from J; junction bases left unmatched: 6. The CDR3 bases are TGCGCCAGCAGCTCCCAGGGGGTCGGTCAGCCCCAGCATTTT. The encoded protein is CASSSQGVGQPQHF. The whole variable domain, remainder taken from reference TRBV5-1 and TRBJ1-5, is KAGVTQTPRYLIKTRGQQVTLSCSPISGHRSVSWYQQTPGQGLQFLFEYFSETQRNKGNFPGRFSGRQFSNSRSEMNVSTLELGDSALYLCASSSQGVGQPQHFGDGTRLSIL.

This clonotype was observed many times. A junction boundary mismatches the germline segment, possibly from a read error. This sequence joins TRBV7-7 and TRBJ2-1, with 7 nucleotides matching TRBD1. Germline CDR1 and CDR2: SSHAT and FNYEAQ (reference sequence). This CDR3 has 16 amino acids. CDR3 coding DNA: TGTGCTAGCAGCTCCTCAGCCCGACAGGGTTCCCATGAGCAGTTCTTC. It encodes CASSSSARQGSHEQFF.

This clonotype was detected only a few times. V is TRBV7-8 and J is TRBJ1-1; D unresolved. Trimming removed 2 bases from V and 4 bases from J, with 11 bases in between. In germline, CDR1 is SGHVS, CDR2 FQNEAQ. The CDR3 extends over 14 amino acids. CDR3 loop: CASSLLGLVTEAFF. CDR3 bases: TGTGCCAGCAGCTTATTAGGGTTGGTCACTGAAGCTTTCTTT.

This chain connects TRBV7-2 to TRBJ1-5; 9 bases align to TRBD1. Trimming at V came to 5 bases and at J to 1 base, leaving 6 bases not matched to a gene. Germline V gene sequence: CDR1 SGHTA, CDR2 FQGNSA. The CDR3 loop spans 16 amino acids. The CDR3 DNA reads as TGTGCCAGCAGCACCTCCGGGACAGGGAGCAATCAGCCCCAGCATTTT. Its translation is CASSTSGTGSNQPQHF. Complete variable domain (other parts from reference TRBV7-2 and TRBJ1-5): GAGVSQSPSNKVTEKGKDVELRCDPISGHTALYWYRQSLGQGLEFLIYFQGNSAPDKSGLPSDRFSAERTGGSVSTLTIQRTQQEDSAVYLCASSTSGTGSNQPQHFGDGTRLSIL.

The chain carries TRBV12-3 or TRBV12-4 and TRBJ1-2, with D perhaps matching TRBD1 (5 bases). The CDR3 runs to 13 residues. The V end was cut by 2 bases, the J end by 4 bases, with 8 bases between. In nucleotides, the CDR3 is TGTGCCAGCAGTTTACCAAGGGGCTATGGCTACACCTTC. It translates to CASSLPRGYGYTF.

The chain has TRBV7-9 and TRBJ2-1; 7 bases agree with TRBD1. This CDR3 region has 17 residues. After removal of 2 bases from V and 4 bases from J, the junction contained 11 bases not matched to a gene. The germline gives CDR1 SEHNR, CDR2 FQNEAQ (reference sequence). The CDR3, as DNA: TGTGCCAGCAGCTTAAGAACAGGGGTGGAAGCGTACAATGAGCAGTTCTTC. It codes for CASSLRTGVEAYNEQFF.

This chain connects TRBV29-1 to TRBJ2-1; 7 bases line up with TRBD2. J was trimmed by 4 bases and V by 4 bases; bases with no gene match: 10. The germline CDR1 and CDR2 sequences are SQVTM and ANQGSEA. This CDR3 comprises 15 residues. Here the CDR3 DNA reads TGCAGCGTTGCCCAGGGCCTAGCGGTATACAATGAGCAGTTCTTC. It codes for CSVAQGLAVYNEQFF.

In its sample, this clonotype was seen a few times. The chain uses TRBV20-1 and TRBJ2-3; either TRBD1 or TRBD2 may fit D (5 bases each). Germline CDR1 reads DFQATT; CDR2 reads SNEGSKA (reference sequence). The V end lost 3 bases, the J end lost 1 base, and 14 bases lay between the germline ends. This CDR3 is built from 15 residues. The CDR3 DNA reads TGCAGTGCTAGTGGGGATAGAGGGGGCACAGATACGCAGTATTTT. Encoded protein: CSASGDRGGTDTQYF.

This clonotype has just a few counts. The V and J genes are TRBV20-1 and TRBJ1-6, with TRBD1 identical over 11 bases. Germline CDR1 DFQATT, CDR2 SNEGSKA (reference sequence). The CDR3 contains 16 residues. The V gene end was trimmed by 6 bases and the J gene end by 10 bases; junction bases not matched to a gene: 14. CDR3 coding DNA: TGCAGTGCCACCCCCCTACGGAGGGACAGGGGGTCACCCCTCCACTTT. It translates to CSATPLRRDRGSPLHF.

Notes on this clonotype: One end of the junction varies from germline; a read error may be responsible. The chain joins TRBV7-9 to TRBJ2-3; unclear D gene. The CDR3 loop spans 12 amino acids. The V gene's germline CDR1 is SEHNR and CDR2 FQNEAQ (reference sequence). The DNA for the CDR3 is TGTGCCCGCAGCTTAGCTCAGGAGCCGCAGTATTTT. This sequence encodes CARSLAQEPQYF.

With respect to this clonotype: Relative to the germline gene, one junction end is altered; a read error may explain this. The rearrangement joins TRBV5-1 to TRBJ2-1; 7 bases agree with TRBD2. CDR3 length equals 14 residues. The germline CDR1 and CDR2 sequences are SGHRS and YFSETQ. CDR3 sequence reads: CANSQRLAANEQFF. As DNA, the CDR3 is TGCGCCAACAGCCAACGACTAGCCGCCAATGAGCAGTTCTTC. Filled out from reference TRBV5-1 and TRBJ2-1, the complete variable domain reads KAGVTQTPRYLIKTRGQQVTLSCSPISGHRSVSWYQQTPGQGLQFLFEYFSETQRNKGNFPGRFSGRQFSNSRSEMNVSTLELGDSALYLCANSQRLAANEQFFGPGTRLTVL.

This clonotype has a handful of counts. The chain joins TRBV29-1 to TRBJ2-7, with 7 bases identical to TRBD1. The CDR3 length is 14 residues. V shed 4 bases and J 0 bases; nucleotides not matched to a gene: 6. Germline V gene sequence: CDR1 SQVTM, CDR2 ANQGSEA. The CDR3 coding sequence is TGCAGCGTTGGAGGGACAGAGAGCTCCTACGAGCAGTACTTC. Its translation is CSVGGTESSYEQYF.